Listed below are T cell receptor beta chains from one sample, sequenced in a study of Ad26.COV2.S vaccination and SARS-CoV-2 variants. Repertoires were generated with immunoSEQ multiplex PCR, while TCRdb's copy carries only in-frame clones and drops some. The top ten clones hold roughly a tenth of a sample with about 350,000 clones, around nine tenths of them seen once. The sample was peripheral blood, taken in a trial of Ad26.COV2.S vaccine versus placebo. All receptors come from a person aged 18 to 59 who received the Ad26.COV2.S COVID-19 vaccine or a placebo. CDR3s include the opening cysteine and the closing phenylalanine or tryptophan. D genes are given only for firm matches. Some rows mark clone size as missing; the rest say once, few, many or name a class of expanded clone.

v_gene	j_gene	d_gene	abundance	CDR3aa	CDR3nt
TRBV5-4	TRBJ1-6	.	.	CASSKGSSYNSPLHF	TGTGCCAGCAGCAAGGGGAGCTCCTATAATTCACCCCTCCACTTT
TRBV12-3/TRBV12-4	TRBJ1-1	.	.	CASSFRVTTEAFF	TGTGCCAGCAGTTTCAGGGTAACCACTGAAGCTTTCTTT
TRBV7-2	TRBJ2-5	.	once	CASSLALGETQYF	TGTGCCAGCAGCTTAGCGTTGGGGGAGACCCAGTACTTC
TRBV18	TRBJ2-5	.	.	CASSPGQKETQYF	TGTGCCAGCTCACCTGGACAGAAAGAGACCCAGTACTTC
TRBV5-1	TRBJ1-1	TRBD1	.	CASSRQGDTEAFF	TGCGCCAGCAGTCGACAGGGGGACACTGAAGCTTTCTTT
TRBV4-2	TRBJ1-2	.	.	CASSQESTIVGFGYTF	TGTGCCAGCAGCCAAGAGTCTACGATCGTGGGTTTTGGCTACACCTTC
TRBV4-3	TRBJ2-1	TRBD2	.	CASSQDPAGSYNEQFF	TGCGCCAGCAGCCAAGATCCAGCGGGGTCCTACAATGAGCAGTTCTTC
TRBV6-2/TRBV6-3	TRBJ2-3	TRBD2	.	CASSYRLGLAGGTTDTQYF	TGTGCCAGCAGTTATCGCCTCGGGCTAGCGGGGGGGACCACAGATACGCAGTATTTT
TRBV28	TRBJ1-1	.	.	CASSVRENPRAFF	TGTGCCAGCAGCGTCCGGGAGAACCCAAGGGCTTTCTTT
TRBV2	TRBJ2-3	TRBD2	.	CASRAGGPPLTQYF	TGTGCCAGCAGAGCGGGAGGGCCCCCATTGACGCAGTATTTT
TRBV5-1	TRBJ2-2	.	.	CASSQKDLTGELFF	TGCGCCAGCAGCCAGAAGGACTTAACCGGGGAGCTGTTTTTT
TRBV19	TRBJ2-5	TRBD2	.	CASSRRGVQETQYF	TGTGCCAGTAGTAGGCGGGGGGTACAAGAGACCCAGTACTTC
TRBV2	TRBJ2-1	.	.	CASTETRGRNEQFF	TGTGCCAGCACCGAAACCAGGGGTAGGAATGAGCAGTTCTTC
TRBV28	TRBJ1-1	TRBD1	few	CASRADRGNTEAFF	TGTGCCAGCAGAGCGGACAGGGGGAACACTGAAGCTTTCTTT
TRBV4-3	TRBJ2-6	.	.	CASSQGTQSSGANVLTF	TGCGCCAGCAGCCAAGGGACACAAAGCTCTGGGGCCAACGTCCTGACTTTC
TRBV10-2	TRBJ1-1	.	.	CASTQNLQGSEAFF	TGCGCCAGCACTCAAAACCTGCAGGGCTCTGAAGCTTTCTTT
TRBV6-5	TRBJ1-6	.	.	CASSYGQVYSPLHF	TGTGCCAGCAGTTATGGTCAGGTTTATTCACCCCTCCACTTT
TRBV5-8	TRBJ1-1	.	.	CASSPQGYRPEAFF	TGTGCCAGCAGTCCACAGGGTTATCGCCCTGAAGCTTTCTTT
TRBV5-8	TRBJ1-5	TRBD1	.	CASSFGTGGYQPQHF	TGTGCCAGCAGCTTTGGGACAGGGGGCTATCAGCCCCAGCATTTT
TRBV6-1	TRBJ1-1	.	.	CASSDGSGEAFF	TGTGCCAGCAGTGATGGCAGCGGTGAAGCTTTCTTT
TRBV7-9	TRBJ2-1	TRBD2	.	CASSPRGGLAGNEQFF	TGTGCCAGCAGCCCTCGGGGGGGACTAGCGGGAAATGAGCAGTTCTTC
TRBV7-9	TRBJ2-1	TRBD2	.	CASSLGLAVYNEQFF	TGTGCCAGCAGCTTAGGGCTAGCGGTGTACAATGAGCAGTTCTTC
TRBV6-6	TRBJ2-3	TRBD2	.	CASGLAGGLDTQYF	TGTGCCAGCGGGCTGGCGGGGGGGTTAGATACGCAGTATTTT
TRBV4-1	TRBJ1-4	.	few	CASSQDDLGREQEKLFF	TGCGCCAGCAGCCAAGATGACCTGGGGAGGGAACAGGAAAAACTGTTTTTT
TRBV19	TRBJ2-7	TRBD1	once	CASSSIHLGQGRYEQYF	TGTGCCAGTTCTTCAATCCACCTGGGACAGGGGCGGTACGAGCAGTACTTC
TRBV4-3	TRBJ1-1	.	.	CASSQDHWGASVEAFF	TGCGCCAGCAGCCAAGATCATTGGGGGGCGTCGGTTGAAGCTTTCTTT
TRBV19	TRBJ1-5	.	once	CATRGGLGAQPQHF	TGTGCCACTCGAGGCGGACTCGGCGCACAACCCCAGCATTTT
TRBV7-9	TRBJ1-3	TRBD1	.	CASSLAWTGTGNTIYF	TGTGCCAGCAGCTTAGCGTGGACAGGGACTGGAAACACCATATATTTT
TRBV19	TRBJ1-5	TRBD1	.	CASSPSTGTFSNQPQHF	TGTGCCAGTAGTCCGTCGACAGGGACTTTTAGCAATCAGCCCCAGCATTTT
TRBV5-1	TRBJ1-2	TRBD1	.	CASSLAQGARILDYGYTF	TGCGCCAGCAGCTTGGCACAGGGGGCGCGGATTTTGGACTATGGCTACACCTTC